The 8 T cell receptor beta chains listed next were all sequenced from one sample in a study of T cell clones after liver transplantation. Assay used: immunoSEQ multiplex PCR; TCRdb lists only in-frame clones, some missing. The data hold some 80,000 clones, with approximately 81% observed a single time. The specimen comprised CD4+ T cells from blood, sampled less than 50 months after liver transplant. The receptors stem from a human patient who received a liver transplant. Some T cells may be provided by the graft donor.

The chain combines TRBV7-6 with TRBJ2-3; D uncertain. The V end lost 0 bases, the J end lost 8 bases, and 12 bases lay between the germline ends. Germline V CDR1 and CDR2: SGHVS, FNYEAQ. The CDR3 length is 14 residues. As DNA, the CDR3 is TGTGCCAGCAGCTTAGCGTCGCCCCCTGGTACGCAGTATTTT. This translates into CASSLASPPGTQYF.

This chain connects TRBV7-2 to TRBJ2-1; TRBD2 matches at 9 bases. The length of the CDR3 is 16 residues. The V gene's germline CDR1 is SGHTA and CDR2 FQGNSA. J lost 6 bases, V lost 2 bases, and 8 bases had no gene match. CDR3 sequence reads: CASSLTGTSLTNEQFF. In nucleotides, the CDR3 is TGTGCCAGCAGCTTAACCGGGACTAGCCTCACCAATGAGCAGTTCTTC.

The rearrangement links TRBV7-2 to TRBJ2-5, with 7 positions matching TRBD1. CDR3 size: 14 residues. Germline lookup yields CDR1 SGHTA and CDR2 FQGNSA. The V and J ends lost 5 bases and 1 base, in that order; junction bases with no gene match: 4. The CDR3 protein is CASSRDSLQETQYF. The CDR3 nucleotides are TGTGCCAGCAGCCGGGACAGCCTCCAAGAGACCCAGTACTTC.

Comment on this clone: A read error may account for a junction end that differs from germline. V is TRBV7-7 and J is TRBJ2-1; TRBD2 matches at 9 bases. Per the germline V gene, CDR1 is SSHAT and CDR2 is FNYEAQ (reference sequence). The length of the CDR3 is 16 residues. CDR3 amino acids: CASSFISGSEGNEQFF. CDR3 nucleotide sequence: TGTGCTAGCAGCTTCATTAGCGGGAGCGAGGGCAATGAGCAGTTCTTC.

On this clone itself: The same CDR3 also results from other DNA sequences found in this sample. This chain's CDR3 is CASSQDPRDQETQYF. For the CDR3, the DNA is TGCGCCAGCAGCCAAGACCCCAGGGACCAAGAGACCCAGTACTTC. This chain connects TRBV4-3 to TRBJ2-5; D may be TRBD1 (5 bases). The germline CDR1 and CDR2 sequences are LGHNA and YSLEER. The CDR3 sequence is 15 residues long. Trimming stripped 0 bases from V and 0 bases from J, with 8 bases between.

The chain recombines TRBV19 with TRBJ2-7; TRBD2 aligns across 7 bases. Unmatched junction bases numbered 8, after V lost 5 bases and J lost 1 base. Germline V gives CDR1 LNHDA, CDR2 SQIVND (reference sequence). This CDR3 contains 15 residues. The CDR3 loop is CASSLEPGGSYEQYF. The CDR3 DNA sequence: TGTGCCAGTAGTCTCGAACCGGGGGGATCCTACGAGCAGTACTTC. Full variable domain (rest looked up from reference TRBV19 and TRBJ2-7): DGGITQSPKYLFRKEGQNVTLSCEQNLNHDAMYWYRQDPGQGLRLIYYSQIVNDFQKGDIAEGYSVSREKKESFPLTVTSAQKNPTAFYLCASSLEPGGSYEQYFGPGTRLTVT.

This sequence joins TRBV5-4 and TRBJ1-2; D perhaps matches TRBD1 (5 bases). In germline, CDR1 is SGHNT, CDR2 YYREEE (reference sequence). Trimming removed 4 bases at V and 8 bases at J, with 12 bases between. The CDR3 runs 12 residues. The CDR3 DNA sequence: TGTGCCAGCAGCCCAGGGAGGGGCGGCTACACCTTC. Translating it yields CASSPGRGGYTF.

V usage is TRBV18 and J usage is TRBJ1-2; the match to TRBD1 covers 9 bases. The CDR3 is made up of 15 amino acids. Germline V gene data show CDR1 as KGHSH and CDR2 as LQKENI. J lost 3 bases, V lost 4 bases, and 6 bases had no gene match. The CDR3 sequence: CASSRPGQGYYGYTF. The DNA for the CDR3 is TGTGCCAGCTCACGGCCGGGACAGGGTTACTATGGCTACACCTTC.